Listed below are T cell receptor beta chains from one sample, sequenced in a study of cytomegalovirus exposure and HLA in healthy donors. Only in-frame clones appear in the TCRdb table, and some are missing; sequencing was by immunoSEQ multiplex PCR. The table records 60,000 to 65,000 clones, 85% to 95% of them present only once. Sequenced input: PBMCs. The receptors were sampled from a young woman in good health and CMV-seropositive. Both conserved end residues are part of each CDR3. A D gene is named only where the DNA matches it firmly. The size of a clone is reported for some rows only, either as once, few or many, or as a class for expanded clones.

>.|TRBJ1-5|.|TRBV2
CASSLGQGSGQPQHF
TGTGCCAGCAGTTTAGGGCAGGGTTCGGGTCAGCCCCAGCATTTT
>TRBD1|TRBJ1-1|.|TRBV5-1
CASSVAPTGGTEAFF
TGCGCCAGCAGCGTGGCTCCTACAGGGGGCACTGAAGCTTTCTTT
>TRBD1|TRBJ2-3|.|TRBV19
CASSYPDRVPDTQYF
TGTGCCAGTAGTTATCCGGACAGGGTGCCAGATACGCAGTATTTT
>TRBD1|TRBJ2-1|.|TRBV6-1
CASSVSRDRGLNEQFF
TGTGCCAGCAGTGTCAGCCGGGACAGGGGGCTTAATGAGCAGTTCTTC
>TRBD1|TRBJ1-6|.|TRBV15
CATSRQPGTGGNSPLHF
TGTGCCACCAGCAGACAGCCCGGGACAGGAGGTAATTCACCCCTCCACTTT
>.|TRBJ2-7|.|TRBV28
CASTHNWGDSYEQYF
TGTGCCAGCACGCACAACTGGGGGGACTCCTACGAGCAGTACTTC
>TRBD1|TRBJ1-5|.|TRBV19
CASVMGTVPNQPQHF
TGTGCCAGTGTAATGGGGACAGTACCCAATCAGCCCCAGCATTTT
>.|TRBJ2-2|.|TRBV30
CARGLASTGELFF
TGTGCCCGGGGACTGGCGAGCACCGGGGAGCTGTTTTTT
>TRBD2|TRBJ2-7|.|TRBV4-1
CASSRGTSGSPWDEQYF
TGCGCCAGCAGCCGTGGAACTAGCGGGAGTCCGTGGGACGAGCAGTACTTC
>TRBD1|TRBJ2-7|.|TRBV4-2
CASSRSQPGTGGLPREQYF
TGTGCCAGCAGCAGAAGCCAACCCGGGACAGGGGGTCTTCCCCGCGAGCAGTACTTC
>TRBD1|TRBJ1-2|few|TRBV4-3
CASSQEGGTGHYGYTF
TGCGCCAGCAGCCAAGAGGGGGGGACAGGACATTATGGCTACACCTTC
>TRBD1|TRBJ2-4|.|TRBV19
CASTPGQGNIQYF
TGTGCCAGTACTCCGGGACAGGGAAACATTCAGTACTTC
>.|TRBJ2-7|.|TRBV6-5
CASSYRDRGDEQYF
TGTGCCAGCAGTTATAGGGATCGGGGTGACGAGCAGTACTTC
>TRBD2|TRBJ2-2|.|TRBV28
CASNRDYFGELFF
TGTGCCAGCAATCGGGACTACTTTGGGGAGCTGTTTTTT
>.|TRBJ2-7|once|TRBV6-5
CASSRGHPSYEQYF
TGTGCCAGCAGCCGCGGACACCCGAGCTACGAGCAGTACTTC
>.|TRBJ2-5|.|TRBV30
CAWSVSEPTQYF
TGTGCCTGGAGTGTAAGTGAGCCGACCCAGTACTTC
>TRBD2|TRBJ2-7|.|TRBV27
CASSFRAGGSYEQYF
TGTGCCAGCAGTTTCCGAGCGGGAGGGTCCTACGAGCAGTACTTC
>.|TRBJ2-1|.|TRBV7-7
CASSLRGSVGYEQFF
TGTGCTAGCAGCTTAAGGGGATCGGTGGGCTACGAGCAGTTCTTC
>TRBD1|TRBJ2-7|.|TRBV7-3
CASSLGTGSEQYF
TGTGCCAGCAGCTTAGGGACAGGGAGCGAGCAGTACTTC
>.|TRBJ2-7|.|TRBV4-1
CASSQAGLLYEQYF
TGCGCCAGCAGCCAGGCAGGCCTACTCTACGAGCAGTACTTC
>TRBD2|TRBJ2-1|few|TRBV19
CASSSTSGDYNEQFF
TGTGCCAGCTCCTCTACTAGCGGGGACTACAATGAGCAGTTCTTC
>TRBD2|TRBJ2-5|.|TRBV5-1
CASSLGLAGGQETQYF
TGCGCCAGCAGCTTGGGACTAGCGGGGGGGCAAGAGACCCAGTACTTC
>.|TRBJ1-3|.|TRBV30
CAWSRVGDSGNTIYF
TGTGCCTGGAGCAGGGTAGGGGACTCTGGAAACACCATATATTTT
>.|TRBJ1-3|.|TRBV30
CAAAGTGNTIYF
TGTGCCGCGGCGGGAACTGGAAACACCATATATTTT
>TRBD1|TRBJ1-1|.|TRBV7-9
CASSSDRVAEAFF
TGTGCCAGCAGCTCTGACAGGGTGGCCGAAGCTTTCTTT
>.|TRBJ2-2|.|TRBV9
CASSVPRGTGNTGELFF
TGTGCCAGCAGCGTACCGCGGGGGACAGGGAACACCGGGGAGCTGTTTTTT
>.|TRBJ2-3|.|TRBV28
CASSPPSSHTDTQYF
TGTGCCAGCAGTCCCCCATCGAGCCACACAGATACGCAGTATTTT
>.|TRBJ2-7|.|TRBV28
CASRFGTHSSYEQYF
TGTGCCAGCAGGTTCGGGACTCACAGCTCCTACGAGCAGTACTTC
>.|TRBJ2-7|once|TRBV20-1
CSANKGRWKYF
TGCAGTGCAAATAAGGGGCGTTGGAAGTACTTC
>.|TRBJ2-5|.|TRBV10-1
CASSPFQGGNQETQYF
TGCGCCAGCAGTCCATTCCAGGGTGGGAACCAAGAGACCCAGTACTTC
>TRBD1|TRBJ2-1|.|TRBV5-6
CASSLPGTDNEQFF
TGTGCCAGCAGCTTGCCCGGGACAGACAATGAGCAGTTCTTC
>.|TRBJ1-2|.|TRBV11-2
CASSQSSQNYGYTF
TGTGCCAGCAGCCAGTCGTCGCAGAACTATGGCTACACCTTC
>TRBD1|TRBJ1-5|.|TRBV19
CASSEDRDQPQHF
TGTGCCAGTAGTGAGGACAGGGATCAGCCCCAGCATTTT
>TRBD1|TRBJ2-1|.|TRBV4-2
CASSHSGQGANEQFF
TGTGCCAGCAGCCATTCGGGACAGGGGGCTAATGAGCAGTTCTTC
>.|TRBJ2-1|.|TRBV7-2
CASSFAGSSEQFF
TGTGCCAGCAGCTTTGCCGGGAGTAGTGAGCAGTTCTTC
>TRBD1|TRBJ1-4|.|TRBV27
CASSPWTGNNEKLFF
TGTGCCAGCAGTCCATGGACAGGGAATAATGAAAAACTGTTTTTT
>.|TRBJ2-3|once|TRBV7-2
CASSLMAASTDTQYF
TGTGCCAGCAGCTTAATGGCGGCTAGCACAGATACGCAGTATTTT
>TRBD1|TRBJ2-7|.|TRBV5-1
CASSWALDRNNYEQYF
TGCGCCAGCAGCTGGGCATTGGACAGGAATAACTACGAGCAGTACTTC
>TRBD1|TRBJ1-2|.|TRBV4-1
CASSPLIDRGYGYTF
TGCGCCAGCAGCCCCCTTATTGACAGGGGCTATGGCTACACCTTC
>TRBD2|TRBJ2-3|.|TRBV6-1
CASSERDPTDTQYF
TGTGCCAGCAGCGAGCGGGACCCCACAGATACGCAGTATTTT
>.|TRBJ2-3|once|TRBV6-1
CASRGLYGSDTQYF
TGTGCCAGCAGGGGACTCTACGGGTCGGATACGCAGTATTTT
>.|TRBJ1-2|.|TRBV4-3
CASSQEEGRHGYTF
TGCGCCAGCAGCCAAGAGGAGGGGCGACATGGCTACACCTTC
>.|TRBJ2-3|.|TRBV5-1
CASSLSPPGSDTQYF
TGCGCCAGCAGCTTGTCCCCCCCCGGGAGTGATACGCAGTATTTT
>.|TRBJ1-2|.|TRBV7-9
CASSQTTTTNYGYTF
TGTGCCAGCAGCCAAACCACCACAACTAACTATGGCTACACCTTC
>.|TRBJ2-1|.|TRBV10-1
CASSGLGNNEQFF
TGCGCCAGCAGTGGCCTAGGAAACAATGAGCAGTTCTTC
>.|TRBJ2-7|.|TRBV28
CASSLFTGWESYEQYF
TGTGCCAGCAGTTTATTTACAGGGTGGGAGTCCTACGAGCAGTACTTC
>.|TRBJ2-1|.|TRBV11-2
CASSPLASEGNEQFF
TGTGCCAGCAGCCCTCTGGCTAGCGAGGGCAATGAGCAGTTCTTC
>TRBD2|TRBJ2-7|.|TRBV27
CASSAWETSEDEQYF
TGTGCCAGCAGTGCGTGGGAGACTAGCGAAGACGAGCAGTACTTC
>.|TRBJ2-1|.|TRBV27
CASSQTVLSSYNEQFF
TGTGCCAGCAGTCAGACAGTTTTAAGCTCCTACAATGAGCAGTTCTTC
>TRBD1|TRBJ2-7|once|TRBV28
CASWGPPGTGSIRRFDEQYF
TGTGCCAGCTGGGGTCCTCCCGGGACAGGGTCTATAAGGAGATTCGACGAGCAGTACTTC
>.|TRBJ1-4|.|TRBV5-1
CASSWTDSNEKLFF
TGCGCCAGCAGCTGGACGGACTCTAATGAAAAACTGTTTTTT
>.|TRBJ2-2|.|TRBV11-3
CASSLDPSGELFF
TGTGCCAGCAGCTTAGATCCTTCCGGGGAGCTGTTTTTT
>TRBD2|TRBJ2-3|.|TRBV14
CASSQEERGSADTQYF
TGTGCCAGCAGCCAAGAGGAGCGGGGGTCCGCAGATACGCAGTATTTT
>TRBD2|TRBJ2-5|.|TRBV19
CASSIPSGGTQETQYF
TGTGCCAGTAGTATCCCTAGCGGGGGGACACAAGAGACCCAGTACTTC
>.|TRBJ2-3|.|TRBV2
CASRAYADRLDTQYF
TGTGCCAGCAGGGCCTACGCGGATCGCCTAGATACGCAGTATTTT
>TRBD1|TRBJ1-1|.|TRBV14
CASSQDPRGLAEAFF
TGTGCCAGCAGCCAAGATCCGAGGGGGCTGGCTGAAGCTTTCTTT
>.|TRBJ1-1|.|TRBV4-2
CASSRALGGTEAFF
TGTGCCAGCAGCCGAGCCTTGGGAGGCACTGAAGCTTTCTTT
>.|TRBJ2-7|.|TRBV5-6
CASSLGDSYYEQYF
TGTGCCAGCAGCTTGGGGGACTCATACTACGAGCAGTACTTC
>.|TRBJ1-1|.|TRBV11-1
CASSLTDPGDTEAFF
TGTGCCAGCAGCCTGACCGATCCGGGGGACACTGAAGCTTTCTTT